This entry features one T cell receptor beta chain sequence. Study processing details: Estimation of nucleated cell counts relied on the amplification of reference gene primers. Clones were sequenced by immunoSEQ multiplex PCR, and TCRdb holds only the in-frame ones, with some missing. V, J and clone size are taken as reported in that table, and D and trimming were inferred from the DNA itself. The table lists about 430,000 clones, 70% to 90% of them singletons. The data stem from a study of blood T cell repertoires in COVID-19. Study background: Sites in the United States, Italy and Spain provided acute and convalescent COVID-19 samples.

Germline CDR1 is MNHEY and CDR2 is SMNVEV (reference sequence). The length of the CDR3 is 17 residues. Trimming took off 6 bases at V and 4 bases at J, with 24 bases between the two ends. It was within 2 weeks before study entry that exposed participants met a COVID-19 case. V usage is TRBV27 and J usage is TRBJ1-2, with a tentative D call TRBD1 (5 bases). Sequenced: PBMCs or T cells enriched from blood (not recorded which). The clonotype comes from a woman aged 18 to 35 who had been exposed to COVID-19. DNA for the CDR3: TGTGCCAGCAGATTTGGGGTAGAGGCAGACAGCATCTATGGCTACACCTTC. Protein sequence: CASRFGVEADSIYGYTF.